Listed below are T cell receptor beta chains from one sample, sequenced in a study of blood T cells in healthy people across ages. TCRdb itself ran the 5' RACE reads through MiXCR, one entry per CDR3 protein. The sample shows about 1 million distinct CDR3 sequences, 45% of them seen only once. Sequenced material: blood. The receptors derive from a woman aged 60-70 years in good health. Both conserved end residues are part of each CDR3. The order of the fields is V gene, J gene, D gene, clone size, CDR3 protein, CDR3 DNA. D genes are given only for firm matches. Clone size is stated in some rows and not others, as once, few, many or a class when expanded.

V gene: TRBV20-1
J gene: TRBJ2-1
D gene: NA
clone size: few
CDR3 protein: CSARGSRGEQFF
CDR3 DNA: TGCAGTGCTAGAGGTAGTCGGGGTGAGCAGTTCTTC

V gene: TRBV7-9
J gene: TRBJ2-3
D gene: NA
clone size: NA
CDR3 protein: CASSSSESALPTDTQYF
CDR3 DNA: TGTGCCAGCAGCTCTAGCGAGTCAGCTCTCCCCACAGATACGCAGTATTTT

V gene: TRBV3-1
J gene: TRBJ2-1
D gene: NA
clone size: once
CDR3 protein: CASSQNTGLNEQFF
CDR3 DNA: TGTGCCAGCAGCCAGAACACAGGGCTTAATGAGCAGTTCTTC

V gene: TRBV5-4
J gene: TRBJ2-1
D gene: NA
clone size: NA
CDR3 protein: CASSSSVVRNNEQFF
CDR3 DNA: TGTGCCAGCAGCTCCAGCGTCGTGCGTAACAATGAGCAGTTCTTC

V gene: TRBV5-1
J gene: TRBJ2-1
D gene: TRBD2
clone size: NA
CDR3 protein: CASSAPTSGRTDGVYNEQFF
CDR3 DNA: TGCGCCAGCAGCGCACCGACTAGCGGGCGGACTGATGGGGTTTACAATGAGCAGTTCTTC

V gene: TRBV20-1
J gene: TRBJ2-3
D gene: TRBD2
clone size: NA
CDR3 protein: CSASRLVGGTDTQYF
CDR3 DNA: TGCAGTGCCAGTCGACTCGTGGGGGGGACAGATACGCAGTATTTT

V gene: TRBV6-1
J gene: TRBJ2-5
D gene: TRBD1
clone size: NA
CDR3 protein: CASSENNRGAETQYF
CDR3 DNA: TGTGCCAGCAGTGAAAATAACAGGGGAGCGGAGACCCAGTACTTC

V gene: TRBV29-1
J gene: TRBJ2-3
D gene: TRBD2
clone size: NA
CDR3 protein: CSVRRRLAVQAGTQYF
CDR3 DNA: TGCAGCGTGCGCCGTAGACTAGCAGTTCAGGCAGGTACGCAGTATTTT

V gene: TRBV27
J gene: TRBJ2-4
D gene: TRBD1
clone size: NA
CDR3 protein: CASSTLDRVAKNIQYF
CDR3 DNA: TGTGCCAGCAGTACCCTAGACAGGGTGGCCAAAAACATTCAGTACTTC

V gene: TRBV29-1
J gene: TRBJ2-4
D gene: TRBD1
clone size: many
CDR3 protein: CSVKGQGGNIQYF
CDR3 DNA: TGCAGCGTGAAAGGACAGGGGGGAAACATTCAGTACTTC

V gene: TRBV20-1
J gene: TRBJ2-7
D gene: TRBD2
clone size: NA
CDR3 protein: CSAIGGSSYEQYF
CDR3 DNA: TGCAGTGCTATTGGCGGGAGCTCCTACGAGCAGTACTTC

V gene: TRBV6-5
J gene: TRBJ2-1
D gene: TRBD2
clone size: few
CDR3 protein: CASSYGGGGYNEQFF
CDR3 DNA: TGTGCCAGCAGTTACGGCGGGGGGGGCTACAATGAGCAGTTCTTC